The rows below give T cell receptor beta chains drawn from one sample of a study of T cell responses to AZD1222 COVID-19 vaccine. Assay used: immunoSEQ multiplex PCR; TCRdb lists only in-frame clones, some missing. The sample lists about 93,000 clones, just under 90% occurring once. The source material was peripheral blood, sampled on day 0 of MenACWY control vaccination. All receptors derive from an adult in good health. The CDR3 runs from the conserved cysteine through the conserved F or W. The order of the fields is D gene, J gene, V gene, clone size, CDR3 protein, CDR3 DNA. The D gene is left open where the match is weak. Not all rows give a size; the values are once, few, many and, for expanded clones, a class.

TRBD1 TRBJ1-1 TRBV5-1 NA CASSLGQGATEAFF TGCGCCAGCAGCTTGGGACAGGGGGCCACTGAAGCTTTCTTT
TRBD1 TRBJ1-2 TRBV10-1 NA CASSEHRGNNYGYTF TGCGCCAGCAGTGAGCACAGGGGGAATAACTATGGCTACACCTTC
TRBD1 TRBJ1-3 TRBV9 NA CASSVVGTGVFNTIYF TGTGCCAGCAGCGTAGTTGGGACAGGGGTCTTTAACACCATATATTTT
TRBD2 TRBJ2-5 TRBV11-3 few CASSLSTSGGLRNQETQYF TGTGCCAGCAGCTTATCCACTAGCGGGGGGCTTCGAAATCAAGAGACCCAGTACTTC
NA TRBJ2-1 TRBV12-3/TRBV12-4 NA CASGGYNEQFF TGTGCCAGCGGGGGCTACAATGAGCAGTTCTTC
NA TRBJ1-3 TRBV16 once CASSQSGPGQLSGNTIYF TGTGCCAGCAGCCAATCTGGGCCGGGTCAGCTCTCTGGAAACACCATATATTTT
TRBD1 TRBJ1-6 TRBV5-1 NA CASSPLQGSYNSPLHF TGCGCCAGCAGCCCTCTACAGGGGTCCTATAATTCACCCCTCCACTTT
TRBD2 TRBJ2-1 TRBV7-9 once CASSLTSGWYNEQFF TGTGCCAGCAGCTTAACTAGCGGGTGGTACAATGAGCAGTTCTTC
NA TRBJ1-1 TRBV12-3/TRBV12-4 NA CASSSNLNTEAFF TGTGCCAGCAGTTCAAACTTGAACACTGAAGCTTTCTTT
TRBD1 TRBJ1-3 TRBV10-3 NA CAISEKQGWNTIYF TGTGCCATCAGTGAAAAACAGGGGTGGAACACCATATATTTT
NA TRBJ1-2 TRBV20-1 NA CSARMGGYTF TGCAGTGCTAGAATGGGTGGCTACACCTTC
NA TRBJ2-7 TRBV2 NA CASSEYRGGYEQYF TGTGCCAGCAGTGAATATAGGGGGGGGTACGAGCAGTACTTC
TRBD1 TRBJ2-1 TRBV24-1 NA CATSRGQGADEQFF TGTGCCACCAGTCGGGGACAGGGGGCCGATGAGCAGTTCTTC
NA TRBJ2-7 TRBV19 NA CASSTGGYEQYF TGTGCCAGTAGTACAGGAGGGTACGAGCAGTACTTC
NA TRBJ1-5 TRBV19 NA CASSIGQGWTGPQHF TGTGCCAGTAGTATAGGGCAGGGATGGACTGGCCCCCAGCATTTT
NA TRBJ2-7 TRBV4-1 NA CASSQLLGQGYEQYF TGCGCCAGCAGCCAACTATTGGGCCAGGGCTACGAGCAGTACTTC
NA TRBJ1-1 TRBV5-1 NA CASSLRTGNEAFF TGCGCCAGCAGCTTAAGGACGGGAAATGAAGCTTTCTTT
NA TRBJ1-4 TRBV20-1 NA CSARAEKLFF TGCAGTGCTAGAGCGGAAAAACTGTTTTTT
TRBD1 TRBJ1-2 TRBV7-9 NA CASSTGQDGYTF TGTGCCAGCAGCACGGGACAGGATGGCTACACCTTC
NA TRBJ2-3 TRBV6-5 NA CASSYSTPIRTDTQYF TGTGCCAGCAGTTACTCGACACCGATACGCACAGATACGCAGTATTTT
NA TRBJ2-1 TRBV7-9 NA CASSFLPGDNEQFF TGTGCCAGCAGCTTCCTTCCTGGGGACAATGAGCAGTTCTTC
TRBD1 TRBJ1-4 TRBV19 NA CASTDRGGTNEKLFF TGTGCCAGTACCGACAGGGGGGGAACTAATGAAAAACTGTTTTTT
NA TRBJ2-5 TRBV5-1 NA CASSPVVGISETQYF TGCGCCAGCAGCCCGGTGGTCGGGATTTCAGAGACCCAGTACTTC
TRBD1 TRBJ1-6 TRBV2 once CASKRDRGDSPLHF TGTGCCAGCAAACGGGACAGGGGTGATTCACCCCTCCACTTT
NA TRBJ2-1 TRBV19 NA CASNRPPDNEQFF TGTGCCAGTAACCGACCGCCGGACAATGAGCAGTTCTTC